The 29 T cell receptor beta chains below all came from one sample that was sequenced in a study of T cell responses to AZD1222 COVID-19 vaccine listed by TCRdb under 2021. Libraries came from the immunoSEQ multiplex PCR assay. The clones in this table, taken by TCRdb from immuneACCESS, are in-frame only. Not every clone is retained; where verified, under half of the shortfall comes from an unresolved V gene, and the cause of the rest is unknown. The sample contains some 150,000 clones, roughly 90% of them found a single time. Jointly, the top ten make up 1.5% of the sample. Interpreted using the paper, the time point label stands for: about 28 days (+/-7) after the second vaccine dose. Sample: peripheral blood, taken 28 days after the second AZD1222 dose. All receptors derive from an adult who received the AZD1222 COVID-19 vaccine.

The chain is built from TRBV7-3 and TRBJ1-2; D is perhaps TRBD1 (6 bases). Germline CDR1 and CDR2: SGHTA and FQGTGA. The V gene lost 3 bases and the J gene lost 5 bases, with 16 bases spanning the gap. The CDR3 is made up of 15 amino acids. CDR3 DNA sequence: TGTGCCAGCAGCTTGGGGGACACTTCTCGGTATGGCTACACCTTC. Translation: CASSLGDTSRYGYTF. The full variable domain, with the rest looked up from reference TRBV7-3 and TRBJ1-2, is GAGVSQTPSNKVTEKGKYVELRCDPISGHTALYWYRQSLGQGPEFLIYFQGTGAADDSGLPNDRFFAVRPEGSVSTLKIQRTERGDSAVYLCASSLGDTSRYGYTFGSGTRLTVV.

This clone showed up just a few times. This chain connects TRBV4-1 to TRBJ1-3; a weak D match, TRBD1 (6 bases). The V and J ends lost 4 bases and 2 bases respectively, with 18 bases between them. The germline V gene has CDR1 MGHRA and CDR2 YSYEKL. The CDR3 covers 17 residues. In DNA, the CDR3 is TGCGCCAGCAGCCGCATCGTACAGGGCTTTGCTGGAAACACCATATATTTT. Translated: CASSRIVQGFAGNTIYF.

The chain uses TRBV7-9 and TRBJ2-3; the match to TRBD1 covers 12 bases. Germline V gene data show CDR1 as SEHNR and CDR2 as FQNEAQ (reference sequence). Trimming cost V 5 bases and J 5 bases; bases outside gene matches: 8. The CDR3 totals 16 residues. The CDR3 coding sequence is TGTGCCAGCAGCGCGGGGACAGGGGGCGGGATAGATACGCAGTATTTT. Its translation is CASSAGTGGGIDTQYF. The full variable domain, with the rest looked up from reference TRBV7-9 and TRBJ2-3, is DTGVSQNPRHKITKRGQNVTFRCDPISEHNRLYWYRQTLGQGPEFLTYFQNEAQLEKSRLLSDRFSAERPKGSFSTLEIQRTEQGDSAMYLCASSAGTGGGIDTQYFGPGTRLTVL.

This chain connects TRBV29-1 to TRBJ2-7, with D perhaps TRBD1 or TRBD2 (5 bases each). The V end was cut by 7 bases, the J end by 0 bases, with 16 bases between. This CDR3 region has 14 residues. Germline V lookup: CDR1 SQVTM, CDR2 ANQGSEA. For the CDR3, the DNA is TGCAGCGCTACGTATGGGGGAGCCTCCTACGAGCAGTACTTC. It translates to CSATYGGASYEQYF.

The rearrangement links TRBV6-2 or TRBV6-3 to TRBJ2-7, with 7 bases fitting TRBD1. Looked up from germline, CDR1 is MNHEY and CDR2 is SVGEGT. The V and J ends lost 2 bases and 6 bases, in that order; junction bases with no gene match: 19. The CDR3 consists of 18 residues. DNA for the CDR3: TGTGCCAGCAGTTACAGACAGACAGGGCAACACTTGGGGGCCGAGCAGTACTTC. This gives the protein CASSYRQTGQHLGAEQYF.

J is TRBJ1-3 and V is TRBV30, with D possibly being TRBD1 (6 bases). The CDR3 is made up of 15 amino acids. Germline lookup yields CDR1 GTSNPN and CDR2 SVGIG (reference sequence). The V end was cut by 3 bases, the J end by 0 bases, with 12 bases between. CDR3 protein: CAWSLGHYSGNTIYF. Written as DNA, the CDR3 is TGTGCCTGGAGCCTGGGACACTACTCTGGAAACACCATATATTTT.

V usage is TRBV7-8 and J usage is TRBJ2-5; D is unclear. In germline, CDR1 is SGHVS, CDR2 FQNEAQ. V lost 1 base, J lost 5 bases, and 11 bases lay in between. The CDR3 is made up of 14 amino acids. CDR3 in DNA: TGTGCCAGCAGCTTAGATGGGCGGAAGGAGACCCAGTACTTC. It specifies CASSLDGRKETQYF.

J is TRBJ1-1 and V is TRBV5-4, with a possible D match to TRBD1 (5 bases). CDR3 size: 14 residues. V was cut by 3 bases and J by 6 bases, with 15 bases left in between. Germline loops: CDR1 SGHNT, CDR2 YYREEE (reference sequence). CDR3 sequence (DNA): TGTGCCAGCAGCTACGAAGAATACAGGTCTGAAGCTTTCTTT. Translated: CASSYEEYRSEAFF.

CDR3 bases: TGTGCCAGCAGTGCGGACAGGGACACCGGGGAGCTGTTTTTT. It is translated as CASSADRDTGELFF. The rearrangement joins TRBV25-1 to TRBJ2-2; TRBD1 aligns across 8 bases. This CDR3 has 14 residues. Germline CDR1 is MGHDK and CDR2 is SYGVNS. The J segment lost 3 bases and the V segment lost 4 bases, leaving 1 base of the junction unmatched. The full variable domain, rest sourced from reference TRBV25-1 and TRBJ2-2, is EADIYQTPRYLVIGTGKKITLECSQTMGHDKMYWYQQDPGMELHLIHYSYGVNSTEKGDLSSESTVSRIRTEHFPLTLESARPSHTSQYLCASSADRDTGELFFGEGSRLTVL.

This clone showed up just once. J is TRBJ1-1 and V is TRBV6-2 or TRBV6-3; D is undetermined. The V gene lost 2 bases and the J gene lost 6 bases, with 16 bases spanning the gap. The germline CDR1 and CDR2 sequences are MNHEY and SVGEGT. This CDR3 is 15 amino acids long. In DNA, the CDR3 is TGTGCCAGCAGTTACAGTAATAAAAGGGTCCCTGAAGCTTTCTTT. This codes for CASSYSNKRVPEAFF.

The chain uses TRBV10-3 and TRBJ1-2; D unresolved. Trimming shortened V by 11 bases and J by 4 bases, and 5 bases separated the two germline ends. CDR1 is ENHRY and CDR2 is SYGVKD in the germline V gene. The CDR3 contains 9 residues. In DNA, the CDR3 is TGTGCCGTCCGCTATGGCTACACCTTC. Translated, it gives CAVRYGYTF.

In DNA form, the CDR3 reads TGTGCCAGCAGTGAGCAGGCTAGTTTTATCCGTAATTCACCCCTCCACTTT. Translating it yields CASSEQASFIRNSPLHF. The J gene is TRBJ1-6, the V gene TRBV6-1; D unresolved. Germline CDR1 and CDR2: MNHNS and SASEGT. V dropped 3 bases and J dropped 6 bases, with 18 bases sitting between them. This CDR3 is 17 amino acids long.

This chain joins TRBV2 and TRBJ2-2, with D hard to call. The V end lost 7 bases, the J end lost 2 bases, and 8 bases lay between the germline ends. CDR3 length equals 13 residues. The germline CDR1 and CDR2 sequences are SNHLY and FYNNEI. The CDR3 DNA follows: TGTGCCAGCACGAGACTTAACACCGGGGAGCTGTTTTTT. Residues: CASTRLNTGELFF.

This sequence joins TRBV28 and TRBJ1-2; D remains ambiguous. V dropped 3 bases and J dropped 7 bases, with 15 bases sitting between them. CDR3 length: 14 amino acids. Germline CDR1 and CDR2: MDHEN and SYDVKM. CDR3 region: CASSFGGNSRGYTF. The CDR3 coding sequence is TGTGCCAGCAGTTTTGGAGGAAATAGTCGTGGCTACACCTTC.

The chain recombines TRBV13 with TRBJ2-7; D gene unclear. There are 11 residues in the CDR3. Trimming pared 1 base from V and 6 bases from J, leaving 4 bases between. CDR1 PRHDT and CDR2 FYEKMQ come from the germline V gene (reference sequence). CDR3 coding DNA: TGTGCCAGCAGCTTAGTTCGCGAGCAGTACTTC. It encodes CASSLVREQYF.

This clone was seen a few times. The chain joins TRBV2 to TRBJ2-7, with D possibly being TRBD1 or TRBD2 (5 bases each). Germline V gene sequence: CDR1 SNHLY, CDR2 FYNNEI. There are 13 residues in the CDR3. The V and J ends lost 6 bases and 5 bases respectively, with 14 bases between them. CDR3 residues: CASRRWGSHEQYF. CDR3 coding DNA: TGTGCCAGCAGGAGGTGGGGGTCCCACGAGCAGTACTTC.

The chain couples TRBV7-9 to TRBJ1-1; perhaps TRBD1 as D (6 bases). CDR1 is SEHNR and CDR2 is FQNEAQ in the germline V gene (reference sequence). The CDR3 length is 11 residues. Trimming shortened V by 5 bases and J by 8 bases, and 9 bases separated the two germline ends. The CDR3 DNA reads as TGTGCCAGCAGCCCCGGGACAGAAGCTTTCTTT. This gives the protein CASSPGTEAFF.

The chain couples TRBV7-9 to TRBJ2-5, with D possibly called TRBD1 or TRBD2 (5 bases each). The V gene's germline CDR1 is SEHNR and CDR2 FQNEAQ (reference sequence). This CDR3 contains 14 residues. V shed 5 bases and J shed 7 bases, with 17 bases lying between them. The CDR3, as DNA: TGTGCCAGCAGCCAGGCTTTGGGGGATGGGACCCAGTACTTC. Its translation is CASSQALGDGTQYF.

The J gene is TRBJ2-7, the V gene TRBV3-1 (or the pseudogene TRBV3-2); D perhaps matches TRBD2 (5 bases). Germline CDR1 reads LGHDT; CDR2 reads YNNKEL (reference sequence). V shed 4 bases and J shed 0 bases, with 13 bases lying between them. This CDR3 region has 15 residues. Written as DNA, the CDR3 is TGTGCCAGCAGCCCAAATCTGGCGGGCTCCTACGAGCAGTACTTC. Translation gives CASSPNLAGSYEQYF.

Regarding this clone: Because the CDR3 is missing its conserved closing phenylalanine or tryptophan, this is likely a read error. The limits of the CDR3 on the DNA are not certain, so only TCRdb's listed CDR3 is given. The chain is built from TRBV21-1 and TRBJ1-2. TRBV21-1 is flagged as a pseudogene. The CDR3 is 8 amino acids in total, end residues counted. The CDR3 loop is CASSNGGA.

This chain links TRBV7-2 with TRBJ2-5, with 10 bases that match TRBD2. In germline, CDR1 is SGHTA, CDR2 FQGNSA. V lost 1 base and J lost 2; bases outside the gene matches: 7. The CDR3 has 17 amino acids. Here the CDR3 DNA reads TGTGCCAGCAGCTTAGGGGTAGCGGGGGGCGGTCAAGAGACCCAGTACTTC. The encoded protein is CASSLGVAGGGQETQYF.

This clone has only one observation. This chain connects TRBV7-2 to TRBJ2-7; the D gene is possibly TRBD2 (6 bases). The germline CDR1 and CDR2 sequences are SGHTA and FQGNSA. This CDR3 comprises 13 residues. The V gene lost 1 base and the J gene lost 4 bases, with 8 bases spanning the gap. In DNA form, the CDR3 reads TGTGCCAGCAGCTTAGAGGCGGGATACGAGCAGTACTTC. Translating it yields CASSLEAGYEQYF.

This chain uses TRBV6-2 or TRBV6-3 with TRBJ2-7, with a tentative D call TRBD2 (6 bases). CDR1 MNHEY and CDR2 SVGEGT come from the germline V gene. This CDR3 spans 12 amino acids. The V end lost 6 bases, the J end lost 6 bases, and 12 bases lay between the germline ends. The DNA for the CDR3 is TGTGCCAGCAGCCGGGACTCTAGCGAGCAGTACTTC. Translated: CASSRDSSEQYF.

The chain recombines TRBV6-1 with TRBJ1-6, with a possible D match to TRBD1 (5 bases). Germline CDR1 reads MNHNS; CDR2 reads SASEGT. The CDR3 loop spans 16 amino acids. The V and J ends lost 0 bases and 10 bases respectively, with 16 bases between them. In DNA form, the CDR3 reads TGTGCCAGCAGTGAAGCGCTCGGGACGCTCGGCTCACCCCTCCACTTT. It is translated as CASSEALGTLGSPLHF.

This chain's CDR3 is CASSPNTERETQYF. As DNA, the CDR3 is TGCGCCAGCAGCCCAAACACAGAGAGAGAGACCCAGTACTTC. This chain joins TRBV4-1 and TRBJ2-5; D gene unclear. This CDR3 is built from 14 residues. V was shortened by 4 bases and J by 4 bases, with 13 bases between the two germline ends. From germline, CDR1 is MGHRA and CDR2 YSYEKL.

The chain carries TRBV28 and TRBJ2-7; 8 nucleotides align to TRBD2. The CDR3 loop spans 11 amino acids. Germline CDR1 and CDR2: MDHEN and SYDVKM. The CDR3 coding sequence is TGTCCGCGGGGGGATTCCTACGAGCAGTACTTC. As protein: CPRGDSYEQYF.

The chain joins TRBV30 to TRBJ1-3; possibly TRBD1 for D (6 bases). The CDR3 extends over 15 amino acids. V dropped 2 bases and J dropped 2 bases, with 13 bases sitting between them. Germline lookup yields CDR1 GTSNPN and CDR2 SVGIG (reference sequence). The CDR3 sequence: CAWSTGQRAGNTIYF. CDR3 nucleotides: TGTGCCTGGAGTACAGGACAGCGCGCTGGAAACACCATATATTTT.

The CDR3 DNA follows: TGTGCCAGTAGTAGGGGAGATTTCACTGAAGCTTTCTTT. Translation: CASSRGDFTEAFF. The chain links TRBV19 to TRBJ1-1, with unresolved D. CDR1 LNHDA and CDR2 SQIVND come from the germline V gene (reference sequence). V lost 4 bases and J lost 4, with 10 bases in between. The CDR3 is 13 residues long.

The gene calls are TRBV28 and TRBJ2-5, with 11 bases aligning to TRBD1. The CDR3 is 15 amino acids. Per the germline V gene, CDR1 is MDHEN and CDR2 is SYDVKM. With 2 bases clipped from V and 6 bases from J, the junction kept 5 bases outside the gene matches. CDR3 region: CASSLKGTGGKTQYF. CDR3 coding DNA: TGTGCCAGCAGTTTAAAGGGGACAGGGGGGAAGACCCAGTACTTC.